The 24 T cell receptor beta chains presented below share a single source sample, sequenced in a study of blood T cell repertoires in COVID-19 (dated by TCRdb to 2019 to 2021). The library was obtained by the immunoSEQ multiplex PCR assay. TCRdb holds this immuneACCESS table with in-frame rearrangements only. Some clones are missing; in checked studies, unresolved V genes explain under half, and the rest has no known cause. A total of 23,000 or so clones appear in this sample, around nine tenths of them only once. The top ten hold around 8% of the sample. The specimen was peripheral blood. Receptors originate from a human donor in a cohort sampled during active COVID-19.

The V call is TRBV3-1 (or the pseudogene TRBV3-2), the J call TRBJ1-4, with TRBD1 matching over 9 bases. With V trimmed by 5 bases and J by 12 bases, 10 bases remained unmatched. The germline gives CDR1 LGHDT, CDR2 YNNKEL (reference sequence). The CDR3 extends over 14 amino acids. CDR3 sequence: CASSVQGQGFELFF. CDR3 in DNA: TGTGCCAGCAGCGTCCAGGGACAGGGCTTTGAACTGTTTTTT.

This clone occurred once. The V gene is TRBV2, the J gene TRBJ1-6; 10 bases are a match to TRBD1. Trimming at V came to 5 bases and at J to 10 bases, leaving 5 bases not matched to a gene. Germline-derived CDR1 and CDR2 are SNHLY and FYNNEI. The CDR3 extends over 14 amino acids. CDR3 coding DNA: TGTGCCAGCAGTCAAGACAGGGGGCGATCACCCCTCCACTTT. Encoded protein: CASSQDRGRSPLHF.

Only one count was recorded for this clone. The genes are TRBV19 and TRBJ2-7; 10 nucleotides match TRBD2. The junction had 5 bases not matched to a gene; V was cut back by 5 bases and J by 1 base. Germline CDR1 is LNHDA and CDR2 is SQIVND (reference sequence). This CDR3 has 15 amino acids. Here the CDR3 reads CASSASGRGSYEQYF. CDR3 nucleotides: TGTGCCAGTAGTGCGAGCGGGAGGGGTTCCTACGAGCAGTACTTC.

This chain links TRBV21-1 with TRBJ1-1; the DNA was not used to check the table's D call, TRBD1. TRBV21-1 is recorded as a pseudogene. This CDR3 is 16 amino acids long. CDR3 in DNA: TGTGCCAGCAGCAATAAAGAGAGGGGGCCCGACACTGAAGCTTTCTTT. Its protein product is CASSNKERGPDTEAFF.

V gene TRBV7-2 combines with J gene TRBJ2-2; 8 nucleotides agree with TRBD2. CDR3 length: 16 residues. Germline V CDR1 and CDR2: SGHTA, FQGNSA. The V segment lost 10 bases and the J segment 3 bases; nucleotides outside the gene matches: 13. The CDR3 DNA is TGTGCCACCACGGGAGAGAGCGGGGGTTACACCGGGGAGCTGTTTTTT. Its protein is CATTGESGGYTGELFF.

The V gene is TRBV2, the J gene TRBJ1-6, with D possibly matching TRBD1 (6 bases). The germline gives CDR1 SNHLY, CDR2 FYNNEI. The CDR3 consists of 17 residues. Trimming shortened V by 4 bases and J by 0 bases, and 13 bases separated the two germline ends. The CDR3 DNA is TGTGCCAGCAGTGGACCTCGGGGGGCCTCCTATAATTCACCCCTCCACTTT. Protein product: CASSGPRGASYNSPLHF.

A few counts support this clone. The chain's CDR3 is CASSLNLRDWVYGSNQPQHF. CDR3 sequence (DNA): TGTGCCAGCAGTTTAAATTTAAGGGACTGGGTTTATGGGAGCAATCAGCCCCAGCATTTT. The V call is TRBV28, the J call TRBJ1-5; a possible D gene is TRBD1 (5 bases). V lost 2 bases and J 1 base, leaving 24 bases between the germline ends. Germline V gene lookup returns CDR1 MDHEN and CDR2 SYDVKM. The CDR3 spans 20 residues.

The chain couples TRBV19 to TRBJ2-7; 7 nucleotides match TRBD1. Germline loops: CDR1 LNHDA, CDR2 SQIVND (reference sequence). Germline trimming cut 0 bases from V and 4 bases from J; bases unmatched to any gene: 6. The CDR3 spans 15 residues. The CDR3 loop is CASSIDRDRRYEQYF. The CDR3 DNA sequence: TGTGCCAGTAGTATAGATAGGGACAGAAGGTACGAGCAGTACTTC.

V gene TRBV7-3 combines with J gene TRBJ2-2, with TRBD2 identical over 8 bases. The CDR3 totals 17 residues. After removal of 1 base from V and 6 bases from J, the junction contained 10 bases not matched to a gene. Germline CDR1 SGHTA, CDR2 FQGTGA. CDR3 nucleotide sequence: TGTGCCAGCAGCTTAAAGGCCGGGGGGGGGAAGGCCGGGGAGCTGTTTTTT. It specifies CASSLKAGGGKAGELFF.

The J gene is TRBJ2-1, the V gene TRBV18; D is undetermined. The V and J ends lost 2 bases and 6 bases respectively, with 14 bases between them. CDR3 length: 15 residues. The V gene's germline CDR1 is KGHSH and CDR2 LQKENI. The CDR3 loop reads CASSPVRIRGNEQFF. The CDR3, as DNA: TGTGCCAGCTCACCAGTGCGGATCCGCGGCAATGAGCAGTTCTTC.

The V and J genes are TRBV7-9 and TRBJ2-3, with TRBD2 matching 9 bases. Germline assignment: CDR1 SEHNR and CDR2 FQNEAQ (reference sequence). CDR3 length: 15 residues. Trimming cost V 6 bases and J 3 bases; bases outside gene matches: 7. The CDR3 coding sequence is TGTGCCAGCAGGTATAGCGGGGGCCTAACAGATACGCAGTATTTT. Protein sequence: CASRYSGGLTDTQYF.

CDR3 coding DNA: TGTGCCAGCACCCCGGCGGGAGGTCGACGGTTGTCGATCGTGCCCGAGCAGTACTTC. It encodes CASTPAGGRRLSIVPEQYF. J is TRBJ2-7 and V is TRBV5-5, with 8 bases that match TRBD2. The trim removed 6 bases at V and 6 bases at J, leaving 26 bases unmatched. This CDR3 is built from 19 residues. CDR1 is SGHKS and CDR2 is YYEKEE in the germline V gene (reference sequence).

V gene TRBV28 combines with J gene TRBJ1-5, with 8 bases identical to TRBD1. The CDR3 contains 15 residues. Germline loops: CDR1 MDHEN, CDR2 SYDVKM. Losses at the gene ends were 6 bases for V and 3 bases for J; bases not matched to a gene: 7. CDR3 sequence reads: CASSTGQGVNQPQHF. CDR3 nucleotides: TGTGCCAGCAGCACCGGACAGGGAGTCAATCAGCCCCAGCATTTT.

The J gene is TRBJ1-2, the V gene TRBV2; a weak D match, TRBD1 (5 bases). From germline, CDR1 is SNHLY and CDR2 FYNNEI. This CDR3 is built from 14 residues. V lost 2 bases and J 4 bases, leaving 11 bases between the germline ends. The CDR3 nucleotides are TGTGCCAGCAGTGAATTGGTGACAGCCTATGGCTACACCTTC. Its translation: CASSELVTAYGYTF.

This clone was observed a single time. The DNA of the CDR3 is TGTGCCAGCAGTTTTCAGGGGTGGTCGCCCTATGGCTACACCTTC. Translation gives CASSFQGWSPYGYTF. The chain employs TRBV27 and TRBJ1-2; a weak D match, TRBD1 (6 bases). Germline V gene data show CDR1 as MNHEY and CDR2 as SMNVEV (reference sequence). CDR3 length equals 15 residues. Trimming cost V 3 bases and J 4 bases, with 15 bases left between them.

This chain uses TRBV19 with TRBJ1-1; perhaps TRBD1 as D (6 bases). Per the germline V gene, CDR1 is LNHDA and CDR2 is SQIVND (reference sequence). This CDR3 has 13 residues. V lost 4 bases and J 3 bases, leaving 9 bases between the germline ends. The DNA for the CDR3 is TGTGCCAGTAGTACCGGACAGCACACTGAAGCTTTCTTT. Translated, it gives CASSTGQHTEAFF. The whole variable domain, remainder taken from reference TRBV19 and TRBJ1-1, is DGGITQSPKYLFRKEGQNVTLSCEQNLNHDAMYWYRQDPGQGLRLIYYSQIVNDFQKGDIAEGYSVSREKKESFPLTVTSAQKNPTAFYLCASSTGQHTEAFFGQGTRLTVV.

The rearrangement joins TRBV5-1 to TRBJ2-1, with 9 nucleotides matching TRBD1. Germline values: CDR1 SGHRS, CDR2 YFSETQ. The CDR3 contains 12 residues. The V segment lost 4 bases and the J segment 9 bases; nucleotides outside the gene matches: 2. The CDR3 DNA sequence: TGCGCCAGCAGCCGGACAGGGGTTGAGCAGTTCTTC. It yields the protein CASSRTGVEQFF.

The rearrangement links TRBV7-8 to TRBJ1-6; 10 bases match TRBD1. Germline values: CDR1 SGHVS, CDR2 FQNEAQ. This CDR3 spans 16 amino acids. The junction had 6 bases not matched to a gene; V was cut back by 4 bases and J by 6 bases. CDR3 sequence reads: CASSSSGQGSNSPLHF. CDR3 coding DNA: TGTGCCAGCAGCTCATCGGGACAGGGGTCTAATTCACCCCTCCACTTT.

CDR3 sequence (DNA): TGTGCCAGCAGCTCCCGGGACAAAGTAACTATTCATGGCTACACCTTC. It encodes CASSSRDKVTIHGYTF. This chain uses TRBV5-6 with TRBJ1-2, with D possibly TRBD1 on 6 matching bases. V gave up 3 bases and J gave up 6 bases, with 21 bases separating them. The CDR3 contains 16 residues. Germline assignment: CDR1 SGHDT and CDR2 YYEEEE.

The chain carries TRBV15 and TRBJ1-6, with D unclear. Germline CDR1 is LNHNV and CDR2 is YYDKDF (reference sequence). V lost 0 bases to trimming and J lost 5 bases, with 14 bases between them. This CDR3 has 17 amino acids. The CDR3 sequence is CATSRDPLGGNNSPLHF. The CDR3 DNA reads as TGTGCCACCAGCAGAGACCCTCTCGGAGGGAATAATTCACCCCTCCACTTT. Using reference TRBV15 and TRBJ1-6 for the parts outside the CDR3, the full variable domain is DAMVIQNPRYQVTQFGKPVTLSCSQTLNHNVMYWYQQKSSQAPKLLFHYYDKDFNNEADTPDNFQSRRPNTSFCFLDIRSPGLGDTAMYLCATSRDPLGGNNSPLHFGNGTRLTVT.

The chain has TRBV14 and TRBJ2-2, with 9 bases aligning to TRBD1. With V trimmed by 4 bases and J by 4 bases, 4 bases remained unmatched. Germline lookup yields CDR1 SGHDN and CDR2 FVKESK. The CDR3 spans 15 residues. The CDR3 sequence: CASSPGQGFTGELFF. The CDR3 region has the DNA TGTGCCAGCAGCCCGGGACAGGGCTTCACCGGGGAGCTGTTTTTT.

This clone was detected only once. The chain is built from TRBV4-2 and TRBJ2-1; maybe TRBD2 (6 bases). Germline V gives CDR1 LGHNA, CDR2 YNFKEQ. There are 15 residues in the CDR3. Trimming removed 1 base at V and 0 bases at J, with 7 bases between. The CDR3 here is CASSQGGNSYNEQFF. As DNA, the CDR3 is TGTGCCAGCAGCCAAGGCGGGAACTCCTACAATGAGCAGTTCTTC.

J is TRBJ2-1 and V is TRBV19; 10 nucleotides agree with TRBD1. Germline CDR1 and CDR2: LNHDA and SQIVND (reference sequence). J lost 7 bases, V lost 3 bases, and 6 bases had no gene match. The CDR3 runs to 15 residues. The CDR3 loop is CASSIKGQGVNEQFF. The CDR3 bases are TGTGCCAGTAGTATCAAAGGACAGGGGGTGAATGAGCAGTTCTTC.

The chain combines TRBV13 with TRBJ1-1; no firm D call. Trimming removed 3 bases at V and 1 base at J, with 18 bases between. The germline V gene encodes CDR1 PRHDT and CDR2 FYEKMQ (reference sequence). The CDR3 contains 17 residues. CDR3 in amino acids: CASSFYQVSQKNTEAFF. DNA of the CDR3: TGTGCCAGCAGCTTTTACCAAGTTTCGCAGAAGAACACTGAAGCTTTCTTT.